A selection of T cell receptor beta chains follows, all from one sample in a study of cytomegalovirus exposure and HLA in healthy donors. Sequencing used immunoSEQ multiplex PCR; TCRdb keeps in-frame clones, though not all of them. The data show fewer than 65,000 clones, about 91% seen once. The specimen was PBMCs. All receptors derive from a woman aged 18-29 years in good health and CMV-seronegative. Each CDR3 is given without its conserved first and last residue.

v_call | cdr3_aa
TRBV6-1 | ASTPGHSGNTIY
TRBV19 | ATMGGMNTEAF
TRBV11-2 | ASSLQDRSSYNEQF
TRBV28 | ASSWLFRTSGANTGELF
TRBV6-5 | ASSYSLSYEQY
TRBV7-9 | AWETGVLAF
TRBV4-1 | ASSQPEGRGEQY
TRBV7-3 | ASSPHTTGEGYT
TRBV7-3 | ASSLLAGGVDEQF
TRBV12-5 | ASRDRFSNQPQH
TRBV7-9 | ASSSPQGAEQY